This is a list of T cell receptor beta chains from one sample in a study of T-cell memory formation after mild COVID-19. TCRdb analysed the 5' RACE reads with MiXCR anew, one entry per CDR3 protein. The data hold roughly 350,000 distinct CDR3 sequences, with more than 20% observed a single time. The sequenced sample was PBMCs or a T cell subset sorted from them (not recorded which). Receptor source: an adult woman who had mild COVID-19 (a few samples of this study predate the infection). Cell type and time point are not known. The CDR3 runs from the conserved cysteine through the conserved F or W. The order of the fields is J gene, V gene, clone size, D gene, CDR3 protein, CDR3 DNA. D genes are given only for firm matches. Rows may omit the clone size; those that give it use once, few, many or a size class.

TRBJ1-1	TRBV7-8	few	TRBD1	CASSTSGDSLNTEAFF	TGTGCCAGCAGCACTAGCGGGGACAGTTTGAACACTGAAGCTTTCTTT
TRBJ2-7	TRBV7-2	few	NA	CASSPLTASGDEQYF	TGTGCCAGCAGCCCCCTGACTGCGAGTGGAGACGAGCAGTACTTC
TRBJ2-7	TRBV30	NA	NA	CASEREDSYEQYF	TGTGCCTCCGAACGAGAAGACAGCTACGAGCAGTACTTC
TRBJ2-7	TRBV6-1	NA	NA	CASSLRSEGEQYF	TGTGCCAGCAGTCTCCGATCCGAGGGCGAGCAGTACTTC
TRBJ2-6	TRBV4-2	NA	NA	CASSQTGNSGANVLTF	TGTGCCAGCAGCCAAACCGGTAACTCTGGGGCCAACGTCCTGACTTTC
TRBJ2-6	TRBV6-2/TRBV6-3	NA	NA	CASTRRDASSGANVLTF	TGTGCCAGCACCAGACGGGACGCAAGCTCTGGGGCCAACGTCCTGACTTTC
TRBJ2-5	TRBV12-3/TRBV12-4	NA	TRBD2	CASTGTSGNQETEYF	TGTGCCAGCACTGGGACTAGCGGGAACCAAGAGACCGAGTACTTC
TRBJ2-1	TRBV20-1	few	NA	CSAYSSYNEQFF	TGCAGTGCGTACAGCTCCTACAATGAGCAGTTCTTC
TRBJ2-1	TRBV4-1	few	TRBD2	CASSQELAGGPNEQFF	TGCGCCAGCAGCCAGGAGTTAGCGGGGGGGCCTAATGAGCAGTTCTTC
TRBJ1-6	TRBV20-1	NA	TRBD1	CSARAVGTGSPLHF	TGCAGTGCTAGAGCTGTGGGGACAGGGTCACCCCTCCACTTT
TRBJ2-1	TRBV6-5	NA	NA	CASRGQSYNEQFF	TGTGCCAGCAGAGGACAGTCCTACAATGAGCAGTTCTTC
TRBJ2-6	TRBV27	NA	NA	CASSYFATKSRSGANVLTF	TGTGCCAGCAGTTATTTCGCTACGAAAAGCCGCTCTGGGGCCAACGTCCTGACTTTC
TRBJ2-5	TRBV7-3	NA	NA	CASSGLNQETQYF	TGTGCCAGCTCGGGCCTTAACCAAGAGACCCAGTACTTC
TRBJ2-1	TRBV20-1	NA	TRBD2	CSARKRDRSYNEQFF	TGCAGTGCTAGGAAGCGGGATCGCTCCTACAATGAGCAGTTCTTC
TRBJ2-3	TRBV2	NA	NA	CASTSDTQYF	TGTGCCAGCACTTCAGATACGCAGTATTTT
TRBJ1-5	TRBV7-9	NA	NA	CASSGGPHQPQHF	TGTGCCAGCAGCGGGGGACCGCATCAGCCCCAGCATTTT
TRBJ2-1	TRBV7-2	few	NA	CASSLKAGYNEQFF	TGTGCCAGCAGCTTAAAGGCGGGATACAATGAGCAGTTCTTC
TRBJ1-1	TRBV19	NA	NA	CASSTGSRPEAFF	TGTGCCAGTAGTACCGGGTCACGCCCTGAAGCTTTCTTT
TRBJ2-5	TRBV7-9	NA	TRBD2	CASSLATSGSLSQETQYF	TGTGCCAGCAGCTTAGCGACTAGCGGGAGCCTAAGCCAAGAGACCCAGTACTTC
TRBJ2-7	TRBV20-1	NA	TRBD1	CSANLGTGRLEQYF	TGCAGTGCTAATCTCGGGACAGGCCGGTTGGAGCAGTACTTC
TRBJ1-4	TRBV5-1	NA	NA	CASSLVQGGEKLFF	TGCGCCAGCAGCTTGGTTCAGGGTGGGGAAAAACTGTTTTTT
TRBJ2-5	TRBV20-1	NA	TRBD2	CSAGLEETQYF	TGCAGTGCGGGACTAGAAGAGACCCAGTACTTC
TRBJ2-7	TRBV5-1	few	NA	CASSLAGELGEQYF	TGCGCCAGCAGCTTGGCAGGGGAGCTCGGCGAGCAGTACTTC
TRBJ1-2	TRBV20-1	NA	NA	CSARDLGRLVGYTF	TGCAGTGCTAGAGATCTTGGACGGCTAGTCGGCTACACCTTC
TRBJ2-1	TRBV20-1	NA	NA	CSASQAGSSYNEQFF	TGCAGTGCTAGCCAGGCGGGAAGCTCCTACAATGAGCAGTTCTTC
TRBJ2-7	TRBV18	NA	TRBD1	CASSSIEGQGVYEQYF	TGTGCCAGCTCATCTATCGAGGGACAGGGAGTCTACGAGCAGTACTTC
TRBJ2-4	TRBV29-1	few	TRBD2	CSVVLLAGGGKAKNIQYF	TGCAGCGTTGTTCTTCTAGCGGGAGGGGGAAAGGCCAAAAACATTCAGTACTTC
TRBJ2-7	TRBV5-1	NA	TRBD2	CASSWRGGKEQYF	TGCGCCAGCAGTTGGCGGGGGGGCAAAGAGCAGTACTTC
TRBJ2-1	TRBV3-1	NA	NA	CSSSQDTYNEQFF	TGTTCCAGCAGCCAAGATACATACAATGAGCAGTTCTTC
TRBJ2-5	TRBV4-3	few	NA	CASSHSIRNGGETQYF	TGCGCCAGCAGCCACTCCATTCGTAACGGAGGAGAGACCCAGTACTTC
TRBJ2-4	TRBV3-1	NA	NA	CASSQVGRGRGKNIQYF	TGTGCCAGCAGCCAAGTTGGACGGGGACGGGGCAAAAACATTCAGTACTTC
TRBJ1-1	TRBV20-1	few	TRBD1	CSARSGGGRRNTEAFF	TGCAGTGCTAGATCAGGAGGGGGCAGAAGGAACACTGAAGCTTTCTTT
TRBJ2-5	TRBV5-6	few	TRBD2	CASSFRTSGGQETQYF	TGTGCCAGCAGCTTTAGGACTAGCGGGGGCCAAGAGACCCAGTACTTC
TRBJ2-3	TRBV5-1	few	NA	CASSLDWGNTDTQYF	TGCGCCAGCAGCTTGGATTGGGGGAACACAGATACGCAGTATTTT
TRBJ1-2	TRBV14	few	TRBD1	CASSQDHRGVYGYTF	TGTGCCAGCAGCCAAGACCACAGGGGGGTCTATGGCTACACCTTC
TRBJ2-5	TRBV12-3/TRBV12-4	few	TRBD1	CASNRGVETQYF	TGTGCCAGTAACAGGGGGGTAGAGACCCAGTACTTC
TRBJ1-2	TRBV12-3/TRBV12-4	once	TRBD1	CASSSYPGGKNGYTF	TGTGCCAGCAGTTCTTATCCAGGGGGAAAAAATGGCTACACCTTC
TRBJ2-1	TRBV9	NA	TRBD2	CASSLLAGAGDNEQFF	TGTGCCAGCAGCCTACTAGCGGGAGCGGGGGACAATGAGCAGTTCTTC
TRBJ2-1	TRBV7-9	few	TRBD2	CASSLEVDSGRATEQFF	TGTGCCAGCAGCTTAGAGGTCGATAGCGGGAGGGCCACTGAGCAGTTCTTC
TRBJ2-1	TRBV20-1	many	NA	CSAPRTANGDYNEQFF	TGCAGTGCTCCCCGTACCGCAAACGGGGACTACAATGAGCAGTTCTTC
TRBJ2-5	TRBV6-5	few	NA	CASSWTVQETQYF	TGTGCCAGCAGTTGGACAGTCCAAGAGACCCAGTACTTC